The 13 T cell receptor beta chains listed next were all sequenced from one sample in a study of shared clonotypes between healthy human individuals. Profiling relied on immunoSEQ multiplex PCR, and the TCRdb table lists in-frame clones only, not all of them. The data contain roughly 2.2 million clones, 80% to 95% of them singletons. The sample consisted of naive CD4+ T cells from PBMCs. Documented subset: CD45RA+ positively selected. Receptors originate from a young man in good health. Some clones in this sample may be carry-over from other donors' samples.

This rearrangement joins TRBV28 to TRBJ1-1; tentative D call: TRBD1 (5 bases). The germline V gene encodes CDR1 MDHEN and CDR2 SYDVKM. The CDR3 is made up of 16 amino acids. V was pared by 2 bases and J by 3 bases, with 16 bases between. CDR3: CASSLGASRQYTEAFF. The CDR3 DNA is TGTGCCAGCAGTTTAGGAGCTTCTAGACAGTACACTGAAGCTTTCTTT.

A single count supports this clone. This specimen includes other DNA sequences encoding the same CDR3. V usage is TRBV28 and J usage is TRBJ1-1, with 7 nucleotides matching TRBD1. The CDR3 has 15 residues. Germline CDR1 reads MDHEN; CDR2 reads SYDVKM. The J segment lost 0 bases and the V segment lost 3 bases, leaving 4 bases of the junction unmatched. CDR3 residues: CASSLPGQLNTEAFF. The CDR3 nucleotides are TGTGCCAGCAGTTTGCCGGGACAGTTGAACACTGAAGCTTTCTTT.

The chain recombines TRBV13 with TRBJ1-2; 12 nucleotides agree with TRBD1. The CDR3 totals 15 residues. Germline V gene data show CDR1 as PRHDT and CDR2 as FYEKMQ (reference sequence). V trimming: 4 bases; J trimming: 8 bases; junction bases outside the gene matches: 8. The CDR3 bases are TGTGCCAGCAGCTACAGGGACAGGGGGCAGAGAGGCTACACCTTC. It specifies CASSYRDRGQRGYTF.

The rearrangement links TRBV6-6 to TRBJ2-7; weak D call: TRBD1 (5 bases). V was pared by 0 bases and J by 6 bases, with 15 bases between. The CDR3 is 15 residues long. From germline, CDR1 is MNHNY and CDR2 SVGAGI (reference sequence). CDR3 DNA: TGTGCCAGCAGTTACTCGGCTCCCAGGGTTAGCGAGCAGTACTTC. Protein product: CASSYSAPRVSEQYF.

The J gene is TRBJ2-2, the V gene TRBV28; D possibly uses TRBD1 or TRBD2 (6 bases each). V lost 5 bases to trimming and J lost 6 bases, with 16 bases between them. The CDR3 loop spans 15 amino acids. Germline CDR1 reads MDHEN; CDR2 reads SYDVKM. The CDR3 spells CASSEHTGAAGELFF. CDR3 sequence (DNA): TGTGCCAGCAGTGAGCATACGGGGGCTGCCGGGGAGCTGTTTTTT.

CDR3 in DNA: TGTGCCAGCAGCGGGGAACTAGCGGGAGGGATCGGGGAGCTGTTTTTT. Translating gives CASSGELAGGIGELFF. V is TRBV11-2 and J is TRBJ2-2; TRBD2 matches at 13 bases. Germline loops: CDR1 SGHAT, CDR2 FQNNGV. The J segment lost 7 bases and the V segment lost 5 bases, leaving 7 bases of the junction unmatched. This CDR3 contains 16 residues.

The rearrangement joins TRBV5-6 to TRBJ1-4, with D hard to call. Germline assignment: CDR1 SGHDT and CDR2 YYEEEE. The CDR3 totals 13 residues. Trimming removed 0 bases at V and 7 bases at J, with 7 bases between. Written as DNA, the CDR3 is TGTGCCAGCAGCTTGGGCCGAAGTGAAAAACTGTTTTTT. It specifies CASSLGRSEKLFF.

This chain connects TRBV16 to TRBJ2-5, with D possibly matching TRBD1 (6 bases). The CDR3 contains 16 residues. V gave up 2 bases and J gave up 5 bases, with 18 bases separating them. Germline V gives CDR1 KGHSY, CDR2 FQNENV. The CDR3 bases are TGTGCCAGCAGCCAACCGAGGGAACAGGGCAGGGAGACCCAGTACTTC. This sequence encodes CASSQPREQGRETQYF. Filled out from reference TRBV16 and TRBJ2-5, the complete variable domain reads GEEVAQTPKHLVRGEGQKAKLYCAPIKGHSYVFWYQQVLKNEFKFLISFQNENVFDETGMPKERFSAKCLPNSPCSLEIQATKLEDSAVYFCASSQPREQGRETQYFGPGTRLLVL.

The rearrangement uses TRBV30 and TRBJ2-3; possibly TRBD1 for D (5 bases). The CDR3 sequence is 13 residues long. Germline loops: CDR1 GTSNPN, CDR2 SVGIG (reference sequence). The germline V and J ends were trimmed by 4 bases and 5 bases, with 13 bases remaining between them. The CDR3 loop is CAWNRIKRDTQYF. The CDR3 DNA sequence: TGTGCCTGGAACAGGATCAAGAGAGATACGCAGTATTTT.

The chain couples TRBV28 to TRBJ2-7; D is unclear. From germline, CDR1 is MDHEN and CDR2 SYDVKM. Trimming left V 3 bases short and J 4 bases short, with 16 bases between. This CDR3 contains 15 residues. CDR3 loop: CASSFTGVGGYEQYF. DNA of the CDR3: TGTGCCAGCAGTTTTACTGGAGTTGGTGGGTACGAGCAGTACTTC.

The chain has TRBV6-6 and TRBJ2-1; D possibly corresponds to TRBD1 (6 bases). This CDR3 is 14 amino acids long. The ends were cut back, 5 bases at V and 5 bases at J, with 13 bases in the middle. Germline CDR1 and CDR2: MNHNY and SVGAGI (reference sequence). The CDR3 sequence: CASSPGASHNEQFF. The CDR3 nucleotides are TGTGCCAGCAGTCCAGGGGCTAGTCACAATGAGCAGTTCTTC.

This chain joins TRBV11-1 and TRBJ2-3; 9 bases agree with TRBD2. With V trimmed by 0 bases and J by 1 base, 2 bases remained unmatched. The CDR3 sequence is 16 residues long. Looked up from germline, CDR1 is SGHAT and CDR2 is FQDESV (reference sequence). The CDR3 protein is CASSLAWTSGTDTQYF. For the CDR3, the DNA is TGTGCCAGCAGCTTAGCTTGGACTAGCGGCACAGATACGCAGTATTTT.

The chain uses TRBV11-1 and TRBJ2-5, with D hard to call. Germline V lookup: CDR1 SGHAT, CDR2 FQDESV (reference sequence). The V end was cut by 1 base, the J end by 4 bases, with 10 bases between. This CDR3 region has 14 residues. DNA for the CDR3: TGTGCCAGCAGCTTAGATGGCTGGGGAGAGACCCAGTACTTC. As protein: CASSLDGWGETQYF.